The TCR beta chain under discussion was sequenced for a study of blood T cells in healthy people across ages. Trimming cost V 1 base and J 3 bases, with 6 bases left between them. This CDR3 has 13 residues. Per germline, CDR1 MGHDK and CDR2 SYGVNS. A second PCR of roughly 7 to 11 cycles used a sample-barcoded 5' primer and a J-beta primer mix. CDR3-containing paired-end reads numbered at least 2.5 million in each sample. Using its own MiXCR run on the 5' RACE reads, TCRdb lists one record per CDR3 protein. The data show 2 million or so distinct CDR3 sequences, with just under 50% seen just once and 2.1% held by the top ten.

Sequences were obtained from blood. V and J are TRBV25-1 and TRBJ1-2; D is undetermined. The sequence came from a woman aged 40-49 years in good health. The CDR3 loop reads CASSESPYYGYTF. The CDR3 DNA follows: TGTGCCAGCAGTGAATCCCCGTACTATGGCTACACCTTC.